This entry describes one TCR beta chain. Antigen: not known. The data derive from a study of cytomegalovirus exposure and HLA in healthy donors. As for the study in general: A data release that came early held tens of millions of unique TCRs from HLA-typed donors. Study-wide points: As a later analysis showed, several of the most significant clusters appeared to be linked to common viral pathogens. As immune exposure information, only CMV serostatus was available. Three of the chains that were CMV-associated were confirmed in vitro to be specific for CMV antigens.

This CDR3 contains 14 residues. The ends lost 6 bases at V and 6 bases at J; junction bases unmatched: 4. Germline values: CDR1 MNHNS, CDR2 SASEGT. The PCR had 60 Vbeta and 13 Jbeta primers. TCRdb keeps only in-frame clones here, not all; method: immunoSEQ multiplex PCR. The sample includes around 72,000 clones, around 64% of them seen just once. This rearrangement joins TRBV6-1 to TRBJ2-1; 11 bases are shared with TRBD2. This clonotype was obtained from a man aged 40-49 years in good health and CMV-seropositive. Sample: PBMCs. CDR3 in amino acids: CASRALAGVNEQFF. DNA for the CDR3: TGTGCCAGCAGGGCACTAGCGGGGGTCAATGAGCAGTTCTTC.